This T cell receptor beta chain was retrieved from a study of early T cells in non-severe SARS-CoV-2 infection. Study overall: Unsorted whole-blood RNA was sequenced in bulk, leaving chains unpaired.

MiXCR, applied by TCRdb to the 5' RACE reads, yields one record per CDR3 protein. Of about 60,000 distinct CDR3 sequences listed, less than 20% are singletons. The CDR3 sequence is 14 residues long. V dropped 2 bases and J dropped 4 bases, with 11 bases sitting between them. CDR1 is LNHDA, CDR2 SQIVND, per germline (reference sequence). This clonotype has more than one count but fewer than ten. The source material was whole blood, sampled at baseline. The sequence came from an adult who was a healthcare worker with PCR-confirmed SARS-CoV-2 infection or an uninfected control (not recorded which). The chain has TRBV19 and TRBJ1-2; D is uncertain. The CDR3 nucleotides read TGTGCCAGTAGTATACCCATCTATGGCTATGGCTACACCTTC. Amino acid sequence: CASSIPIYGYGYTF.